This T cell receptor (beta chain) was identified during a study of cytomegalovirus exposure and HLA in healthy donors. Study as a whole: An early release of data contained 70 million to 95 million unique TCRs, which came from HLA-typed donors.

60 Vbeta and 13 Jbeta primers were used in PCR. Sequenced by immunoSEQ multiplex PCR; TCRdb stores in-frame clones only, minus some. In the table there are approximately 150,000 clones, 55% to 80% of which are singletons. The CDR3 covers 12 residues. From germline, CDR1 is SGHTA and CDR2 FQGNSA. The V gene end was trimmed by 8 bases and the J gene end by 5 bases; junction bases not matched to a gene: 5. Sequencing was carried out using PBMCs. This sequence joins TRBV7-2 and TRBJ1-2; 7 nucleotides line up with TRBD1. This sequence was found in a woman aged 18-29 years in good health and CMV-seropositive. CDR3 loop: CASSGQHYGYTF. CDR3 nucleotide sequence: TGTGCCAGCTCGGGACAGCATTATGGCTACACCTTC.